The 18 T cell receptor beta chains presented below share a single source sample, sequenced in a study of tumor-infiltrating lymphocytes in localized non-small cell lung cancer. The protocol was immunoSEQ multiplex PCR, while the TCRdb copy is restricted to in-frame clones and leaves out a portion. The repertoire holds about 9,300 clones, with around 77% as singletons. The sequencing sample was made of uninvolved lung tissue not adjacent to the tumor. The origin of the receptors is a human donor with non-small cell lung cancer.

The gene calls are TRBV5-1 and TRBJ2-2; TRBD2 aligns across 8 bases. This CDR3 has 15 amino acids. Germline V gene sequence: CDR1 SGHRS, CDR2 YFSETQ. With 3 bases clipped from V and 4 bases from J, the junction kept 5 bases outside the gene matches. The CDR3 DNA is TGCGCCAGCAGCTCGGGGGGGCCAGTCACCGGGGAGCTGTTTTTT. Translated: CASSSGGPVTGELFF.

The rearrangement links TRBV7-8 to TRBJ1-6; 8 bases map to TRBD1. Trimming took 2 bases from V and 7 from J; bases not matched to a gene: 7. Germline CDR1 and CDR2: SGHVS and FQNEAQ. The CDR3 extends over 16 amino acids. CDR3 loop: CASSLFDRGTNSPLHF. CDR3 DNA sequence: TGTGCCAGCAGCTTATTCGACAGGGGAACGAATTCACCCCTCCACTTT.

This clone occurred a few times. The chain has TRBV6-5 and TRBJ1-6; weak D call: TRBD1 (5 bases). V lost 5 bases, J lost 16 bases, and 15 bases lay in between. The CDR3 has 12 amino acids. Germline CDR1 and CDR2: MNHEY and SVGAGI. CDR3 in DNA: TGTGCCAGCAGTGGGGCAACAGAGCCACTCCACTTT. Its translation is CASSGATEPLHF.

This rearrangement joins TRBV5-6 to TRBJ2-7, with D maybe TRBD2 (5 bases). The V and J ends lost 2 bases and 4 bases respectively, with 10 bases between them. The CDR3 extends over 13 amino acids. In germline, CDR1 is SGHDT, CDR2 YYEEEE. Here the CDR3 DNA reads TGTGCCAGCAGCTTCGGGGATCGTTACGAGCAGTACTTC. It yields the protein CASSFGDRYEQYF.

This clone was detected only once. This chain links TRBV7-9 with TRBJ2-5; D may match TRBD1 or TRBD2 (5 bases each). The CDR3 extends over 16 amino acids. Per the germline V gene, CDR1 is SEHNR and CDR2 is FQNEAQ (reference sequence). V lost 0 bases and J lost 7, with 18 bases in between. The CDR3 DNA sequence: TGTGCCAGCAGCTTAGCGGCCCGGGGCCCAGAAGGGACCCAGTACTTC. Translating it yields CASSLAARGPEGTQYF.

The chain recombines TRBV6-5 with TRBJ2-6, with 7 bases lining up with TRBD1. Looked up from germline, CDR1 is MNHEY and CDR2 is SVGAGI. This CDR3 region has 14 residues. Trimming removed 7 bases from V and 3 bases from J; junction bases left unmatched: 3. CDR3 nucleotides: TGTGCCAGCAAGACAGGGTTTGGGGCCAACGTCCTGACTTTC. Its translation is CASKTGFGANVLTF.

This rearrangement joins TRBV4-1 to TRBJ2-7, with 7 bases lining up with TRBD1. V shed 3 bases and J 2 bases; nucleotides not matched to a gene: 10. The CDR3 is made up of 16 amino acids. Germline assignment: CDR1 MGHRA and CDR2 YSYEKL. This CDR3 is CASSQAARQGTYEQYF. CDR3 DNA sequence: TGCGCCAGCAGCCAGGCCGCCCGACAGGGAACCTACGAGCAGTACTTC.

The sample holds one count of this clone. V gene TRBV7-3 combines with J gene TRBJ1-5, with D possibly TRBD1 on 5 matching bases. V lost 2 bases, J lost 3 bases, and 8 bases lay in between. The CDR3 spans 14 residues. Per the germline V gene, CDR1 is SGHTA and CDR2 is FQGTGA. The CDR3 DNA reads TGTGCCAGCAGCTTAGGGACCACCAATCAGCCCCAGCATTTT. Protein: CASSLGTTNQPQHF. The full variable domain, with the rest looked up from reference TRBV7-3 and TRBJ1-5, is GAGVSQTPSNKVTEKGKYVELRCDPISGHTALYWYRQSLGQGPEFLIYFQGTGAADDSGLPNDRFFAVRPEGSVSTLKIQRTERGDSAVYLCASSLGTTNQPQHFGDGTRLSIL.

V gene TRBV9 combines with J gene TRBJ1-5; D perhaps matches TRBD1 (5 bases). The V end was cut by 6 bases, the J end by 8 bases, with 21 bases between. Looked up from germline, CDR1 is SGDLS and CDR2 is YYNGEE. The CDR3 length is 15 residues. This CDR3 is CASNLGGLGIEPQHF. The CDR3 DNA reads as TGTGCCAGCAATCTCGGGGGTCTAGGCATTGAGCCCCAGCATTTT.

The V gene is TRBV6-1, the J gene TRBJ2-1, with TRBD2 identical over 9 bases. The length of the CDR3 is 15 residues. Germline assignment: CDR1 MNHNS and CDR2 SASEGT. Germline trimming cut 5 bases from V and 7 bases from J; bases unmatched to any gene: 9. CDR3 loop: CASSFQRGALNEQFF. The CDR3 DNA follows: TGTGCCAGCAGTTTTCAGCGGGGGGCCCTGAATGAGCAGTTCTTC.

This clone has just one count. The chain has TRBV5-1 and TRBJ2-3; weak D call: TRBD1 (5 bases). Germline V lookup: CDR1 SGHRS, CDR2 YFSETQ. V was trimmed by 0 bases and J by 3 bases, leaving 14 bases between them. CDR3 length: 16 amino acids. CDR3 nucleotides: TGCGCCAGCAGCTTGGAGGACAACTTAGGGACAGATACGCAGTATTTT. Protein sequence: CASSLEDNLGTDTQYF.

The chain joins TRBV25-1 to TRBJ1-4; perhaps TRBD1 as D (6 bases). Germline CDR1 and CDR2: MGHDK and SYGVNS. This CDR3 comprises 15 residues. The V end was cut by 2 bases, the J end by 2 bases, with 9 bases between. CDR3 sequence: CASSEAGATNEKLFF. CDR3 coding DNA: TGTGCCAGCAGTGAAGCAGGGGCGACTAATGAAAAACTGTTTTTT.

This clone was detected once. The chain recombines TRBV28 with TRBJ1-5; a possible D gene is TRBD1 (5 bases). Trimming removed 7 bases from V and 2 bases from J, with 15 bases in between. The germline CDR1 and CDR2 sequences are MDHEN and SYDVKM. The CDR3 has 15 residues. DNA for the CDR3: TGTGCCAGCACCATCCCCGGGGGTGGCAATCAGCCCCAGCATTTT. Amino acids: CASTIPGGGNQPQHF.

The rearrangement uses TRBV5-6 and TRBJ1-2; 7 bases map to TRBD1. With 2 bases clipped from V and 3 bases from J, the junction kept 4 bases outside the gene matches. CDR3 size: 14 residues. Germline V lookup: CDR1 SGHDT, CDR2 YYEEEE. CDR3 in DNA: TGTGCCAGCAGCTTTGACAGGGAGGACTATGGCTACACCTTC. Its translation is CASSFDREDYGYTF.

This chain connects TRBV5-1 to TRBJ2-7; 8 nucleotides line up with TRBD1. Looked up from germline, CDR1 is SGHRS and CDR2 is YFSETQ. The length of the CDR3 is 16 residues. The V and J ends lost 3 bases and 5 bases, in that order; junction bases with no gene match: 13. CDR3 bases: TGCGCCAGCAGCTCGAATCAACCGGGACAGGTCCACGAGCAGTACTTC. Translating gives CASSSNQPGQVHEQYF.

The chain employs TRBV6-6 and TRBJ2-2, with D perhaps assigned TRBD1 or TRBD2 (5 bases each). The CDR3 covers 15 residues. Trimming stripped 5 bases from V and 5 bases from J, with 15 bases between. From germline, CDR1 is MNHNY and CDR2 SVGAGI (reference sequence). The CDR3 DNA follows: TGTGCCAGCAGTCCGGGTCAGGGAGATACCGGGGAGCTGTTTTTT. This translates into CASSPGQGDTGELFF.

V and J are TRBV27 and TRBJ1-6, with a tentative D call TRBD1 (5 bases). Trimming removed 5 bases at V and 7 bases at J, with 12 bases between. From germline, CDR1 is MNHEY and CDR2 SMNVEV (reference sequence). The CDR3 has 14 residues. The CDR3 nucleotides are TGTGCCAGCAGTCGCCAGGGCCTAAATTCACCCCTCCACTTT. Translation gives CASSRQGLNSPLHF.

V is TRBV2 and J is TRBJ1-1; no clear D gene. This CDR3 comprises 15 residues. The germline V gene has CDR1 SNHLY and CDR2 FYNNEI. Trimming stripped 1 base from V and 3 bases from J, with 12 bases between. Written as DNA, the CDR3 is TGTGCCAGCAGTGAAGGGGCCATAGCAGACACTGAAGCTTTCTTT. This sequence encodes CASSEGAIADTEAFF. The whole variable domain, remainder taken from reference TRBV2 and TRBJ1-1, is EPEVTQTPSHQVTQMGQEVILRCVPISNHLYFYWYRQILGQKVEFLVSFYNNEISEKSEIFDDQFSVERPDGSNFTLKIRSTKLEDSAMYFCASSEGAIADTEAFFGQGTRLTVV.